This record looks at one T cell receptor (beta chain) sequence and its context. The data derive from a study of blood T cell repertoires in COVID-19. Per the original methods: Quantification of nucleated cells was approximated via reference gene primer amplification. The repertoire was sequenced with immunoSEQ multiplex PCR; TCRdb's copy has only in-frame clones and lacks some. V and J calls and clone size are as listed in that table; D and trimming were resolved from the DNA. The sample has just over 250,000 clones, about 80% seen once. With 4 bases removed from V and 6 bases from J, the gap between germline ends came to 17 bases. The CDR3 is 15 amino acids. Germline loops: CDR1 SEHNR, CDR2 FQNEAQ (reference sequence).

Sequenced sample: PBMCs or T cells enriched from blood (not recorded which). This chain links TRBV7-9 with TRBJ2-3; weak D call: TRBD2 (6 bases). The origin of this receptor is a man aged 25-45 years with acute COVID-19. The CDR3 loop is CASSSAGRGRDTQYF. For the CDR3, the DNA is TGTGCCAGCAGCTCAGCTGGGCGGGGACGGGATACGCAGTATTTT.